This is a list of T cell receptor beta chains from one sample in a study of T cells in Graves' hyperthyroidism and ophthalmopathy. TCRdb recomputed calls from the multiplex PCR reads with MiXCR, one row per CDR3 protein. The table records 500,000 to 650,000 distinct CDR3 sequences, roughly 18% of them present only once. Input material: blood. These receptors were obtained from a woman in her late teens or twenties with Graves' ophthalmopathy. Both conserved end residues are part of each CDR3. A D gene is named only where the DNA matches it firmly. Clone size is shown for a subset of rows, as once, few, many or a class of expanded clone.

>TRBV18|many|TRBJ1-1|.
CASSPREGGTEAFF
TGTGCCAGCAGCCCCCGCGAGGGCGGCACTGAAGCTTTCTTT
>TRBV4-2|few|TRBJ2-2|.
CASSQARGAWELFF
TGTGCCAGCAGCCAAGCCAGGGGTGCCTGGGAGCTGTTTTTT
>TRBV7-2|.|TRBJ2-2|TRBD1
CASSAGQGAGELFF
TGTGCCAGCAGCGCGGGACAGGGGGCCGGGGAGCTGTTTTTT
>TRBV7-8|few|TRBJ2-1|.
CASRRHPGRSYNEQFF
TGTGCCAGCAGGCGACATCCAGGACGCTCCTACAATGAGCAGTTCTTC
>TRBV2|few|TRBJ2-5|TRBD2
CASRASGGSRIETQYF
TGTGCCAGCAGGGCTAGCGGGGGGTCCCGGATAGAGACCCAGTACTTC
>TRBV27|few|TRBJ1-2|.
CASSYPPTGTRYLLPCGYTF
TGTGCCAGCAGTTATCCACCCACCGGGACCCGGTATCTCCTCCCCTGTGGCTACACCTTC
>TRBV20-1|few|TRBJ1-5|.
CSARDSAQGRNQPQHF
TGCAGTGCTAGAGATTCAGCGCAGGGTAGGAATCAGCCCCAGCATTTT
>TRBV14|.|TRBJ2-1|.
CASSQGISVGNEQFF
TGTGCCAGCAGCCAAGGAATTTCCGTGGGGAATGAGCAGTTCTTC
>TRBV28|many|TRBJ1-1|.
CASIPPGNTEAFF
TGTGCCAGCATCCCCCCGGGGAACACTGAAGCTTTCTTT
>TRBV4-2|.|TRBJ2-2|.
CASSQTRVAGELFF
TGTGCCAGCAGCCAAACCCGCGTAGCCGGGGAGCTGTTTTTT
>TRBV18|many|TRBJ2-2|.
CASSPFGTGELFF
TGTGCCAGCTCACCATTCGGTACCGGGGAGCTGTTTTTT
>TRBV18|many|TRBJ1-1|.
CASSPRVTWGGANTEAFF
TGTGCCAGCTCACCTCGGGTAACTTGGGGAGGGGCGAACACTGAAGCTTTCTTT
>TRBV25-1|.|TRBJ2-7|.
CASKSRSREQYF
TGTGCCAGCAAGTCTCGGTCCCGCGAGCAGTACTTC
>TRBV10-3|few|TRBJ1-2|.
CAISQGRSGEGYTF
TGTGCCATCAGTCAGGGTCGGAGTGGCGAGGGCTACACCTTC
>TRBV27|few|TRBJ1-2|.
CASSLGTEFYGYTF
TGTGCCAGCAGTCTAGGGACGGAGTTCTATGGCTACACCTTC
>TRBV19|.|TRBJ2-1|TRBD1
CASSPGTGIEQFF
TGTGCCAGTAGTCCCGGGACAGGGATTGAGCAGTTCTTC
>TRBV4-1|.|TRBJ2-1|.
CASRVLSGEQFF
TGCGCCAGCAGGGTCCTCTCGGGGGAGCAGTTCTTC
>TRBV19|.|TRBJ1-1|.
CASTRIPGAEAFF
TGTGCCAGCACTAGAATCCCGGGGGCAGAAGCTTTCTTT
>TRBV27|many|TRBJ2-7|.
CASQNRVNHEQYF
TGTGCCAGTCAAAACAGGGTCAACCACGAGCAGTACTTC
>TRBV25-1|.|TRBJ2-3|TRBD1
CASSEATGERSTDTQYF
TGTGCCAGCAGTGAGGCAACAGGGGAAAGGAGCACAGATACGCAGTATTTT
>TRBV7-8|many|TRBJ1-1|TRBD1
CASSSEGQGTNTEAFF
TGTGCCAGCAGCTCGGAAGGACAGGGGACGAACACTGAAGCTTTCTTT
>TRBV28|many|TRBJ2-5|.
CASSRVRDEETQYF
TGTGCCAGCAGCCGCGTACGAGACGAAGAGACCCAGTACTTC
>TRBV6-1|.|TRBJ1-2|.
CASSEQGRGYGYTF
TGTGCCAGCAGTGAACAGGGAAGGGGCTATGGCTACACCTTC
>TRBV2|many|TRBJ1-2|TRBD1
CASSEVYGDRGYGYTF
TGTGCCAGCAGTGAAGTCTACGGGGACAGGGGCTATGGCTACACCTTC
>TRBV28|many|TRBJ1-4|.
CASSPAVGGREKLFF
TGTGCCAGCAGTCCAGCGGTTGGGGGGAGAGAAAAACTGTTTTTT
>TRBV5-1|.|TRBJ2-7|TRBD2
CASSLASGMSSYEQYF
TGCGCCAGCAGCTTGGCCAGCGGGATGAGCTCCTACGAGCAGTACTTC
>TRBV7-2|many|TRBJ2-7|.
CASSPVRSYEQYF
TGTGCCAGCAGCCCAGTCAGGTCCTACGAGCAGTACTTC
>TRBV28|many|TRBJ2-1|.
CASSDSGISYNEQFF
TGTGCCAGCAGTGATTCAGGGATTTCCTACAATGAGCAGTTCTTC
>TRBV24-1|many|TRBJ2-1|.
CATSDLVTSSYNEQFF
TGTGCCACCAGTGATTTAGTAACGAGCTCCTACAATGAGCAGTTCTTC
>TRBV7-9|few|TRBJ2-6|TRBD2
CASSTGGTGANVLTF
TGTGCCAGCAGCACCGGGGGGACTGGGGCCAACGTCCTGACTTTC
>TRBV27|.|TRBJ2-1|.
CASSLSPRNEQFF
TGTGCCAGCAGTTTATCTCCTCGGAATGAGCAGTTCTTC
>TRBV27|many|TRBJ2-3|TRBD2
CASSQLSGLAFTDTQYF
TGTGCCAGCAGTCAACTCTCGGGACTAGCGTTCACAGATACGCAGTATTTT
>TRBV12-3/TRBV12-4|many|TRBJ2-7|TRBD2
CASSASGGNEQYF
TGTGCCAGCAGTGCTAGCGGGGGTAACGAGCAGTACTTC
>TRBV6-1|few|TRBJ1-2|.
CASISRGGYGYTF
TGTGCCAGCATTTCCAGGGGTGGCTATGGCTACACCTTC
>TRBV28|many|TRBJ2-3|.
CASSWLDTQYF
TGTGCCAGCAGTTGGTTAGATACGCAGTATTTT
>TRBV12-3/TRBV12-4|many|TRBJ2-7|TRBD2
CASSPTLGAGYEQYF
TGTGCCAGCAGTCCCACCCTCGGAGCGGGGTACGAGCAGTACTTC
>TRBV20-1|many|TRBJ2-1|.
CSAREGVDSYNEQFF
TGCAGTGCTAGAGAGGGCGTCGACTCCTACAATGAGCAGTTCTTC